This TCR beta chain was sequenced during a study of regulatory T cells in long-lasting Graves disease. CDR3 size: 16 residues. Germline CDR1 reads LNHNV; CDR2 reads YYDKDF (reference sequence). With V trimmed by 1 base and J by 8 bases, 11 bases remained unmatched. With regard to this clonotype: Its antigen remains unknown.

Study results and limitations: Persistent patients shared 2,741 public clonotypes among themselves. Newly diagnosed patients shared fewer, at about a thousand.

This sample's time point: persistent/refractory GD, antithyroid drugs over 5 years with positive TRAb. PBMC RNA was the source of the TCR library. Construction of the TCR beta libraries employed iRepertoire HTBI primers in conjunction with Arm-PCR of CDR3 regions. Authors' analysis steps: Detected in the samples were some 68 TRBV and approximately 14 TRBJ segments. In TCRdb, the multiplex PCR reads were re-called with MiXCR into one record per CDR3 protein. None of the V and J calls come from the authors' own analysis; TCRdb made them. The profile shows about 660,000 distinct CDR3 sequences, 30% of them singletons.

The rearrangement links TRBV15 to TRBJ1-5; the match to TRBD1 covers 7 bases. This material consisted of peripheral blood mononuclear cells (PBMCs), taken when the disease was refractory, from a patient treated with antithyroid drugs. The receptor's source is a female donor with Graves disease. The CDR3 DNA reads as TGTGCCACCAGCAGAGCCCGGGACAGCGAGGGGGAGCCCCAGCATTTT. Translating it yields CATSRARDSEGEPQHF.